The clone carrying this TCR beta chain has at least ten counts. Its specificity is unknown. This sample was taken from a study of blood T cells in healthy people across ages. Broader study findings: Higher diversity and more naive CD4+ cells were features of long-lived donors, compared to aged donors. Unsorted PBMC input precluded a conclusive naive versus antigen-experienced comparison.

In germline, CDR1 is MNHEY, CDR2 SMNVEV (reference sequence). The ends lost 5 bases at V and 4 bases at J; junction bases unmatched: 5. This CDR3 region has 14 residues. It was with a sample-barcoded 5' primer and a J-beta primer mix that a second PCR of about 6 to 11 cycles was run. The study obtained at least 3 million CDR3-containing paired-end reads from every sample. Each CDR3 protein gets one entry after TCRdb re-called the 5' RACE reads with MiXCR. The sample lists 550,000 to 750,000 distinct CDR3 sequences, roughly 20% occurring once. This sequence originates from a man between 65 and 85 years old in good health. The chain links TRBV27 to TRBJ2-7, with 10 nucleotides matching TRBD1. The sample comprised blood. CDR3 in DNA: TGTGCCAGCAGTACAGGACAGGGGGTGTACGAGCAGTACTTC. Translating it yields CASSTGQGVYEQYF.